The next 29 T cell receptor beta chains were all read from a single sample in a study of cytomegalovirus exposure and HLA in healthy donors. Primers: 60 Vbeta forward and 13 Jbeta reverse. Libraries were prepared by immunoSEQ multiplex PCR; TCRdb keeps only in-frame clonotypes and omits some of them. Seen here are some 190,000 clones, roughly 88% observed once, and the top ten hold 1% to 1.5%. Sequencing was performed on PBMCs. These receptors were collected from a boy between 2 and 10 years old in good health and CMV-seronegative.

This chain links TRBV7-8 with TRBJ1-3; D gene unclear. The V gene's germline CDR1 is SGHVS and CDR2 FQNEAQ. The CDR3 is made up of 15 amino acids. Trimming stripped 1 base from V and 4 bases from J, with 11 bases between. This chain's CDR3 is CASSLGAVLGNTIYF. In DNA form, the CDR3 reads TGTGCCAGCAGCTTAGGTGCAGTCTTAGGAAACACCATATATTTT.

The CDR3 sequence: CASSATSGGAGDTQYF. The CDR3 DNA reads as TGTGCCAGCAGTGCGACTAGCGGGGGGGCCGGAGATACGCAGTATTTT. The gene calls are TRBV6-1 and TRBJ2-3; 14 bases match TRBD2. Germline assignment: CDR1 MNHNS and CDR2 SASEGT. This CDR3 contains 16 residues. The V segment lost 4 bases and the J segment 5 bases; nucleotides outside the gene matches: 5.

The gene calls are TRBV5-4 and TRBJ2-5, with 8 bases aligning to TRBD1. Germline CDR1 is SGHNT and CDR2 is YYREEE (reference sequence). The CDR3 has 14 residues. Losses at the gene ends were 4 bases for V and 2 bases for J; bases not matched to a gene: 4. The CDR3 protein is CASSLDREQETQYF. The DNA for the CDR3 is TGTGCCAGCAGCCTGGACAGGGAACAAGAGACCCAGTACTTC.

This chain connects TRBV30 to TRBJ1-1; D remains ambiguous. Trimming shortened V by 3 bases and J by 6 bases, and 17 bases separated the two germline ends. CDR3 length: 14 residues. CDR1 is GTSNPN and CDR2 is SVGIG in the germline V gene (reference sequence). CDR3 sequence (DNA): TGTGCCTGGAGACCCTTTTTTCCTGGAGCTGAAGCTTTCTTT. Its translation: CAWRPFFPGAEAFF.

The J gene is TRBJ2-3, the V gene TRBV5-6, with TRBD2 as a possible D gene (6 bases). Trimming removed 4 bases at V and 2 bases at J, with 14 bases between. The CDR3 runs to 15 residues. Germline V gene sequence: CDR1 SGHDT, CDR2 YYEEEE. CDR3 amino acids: CASSVLSGYTDTQYF. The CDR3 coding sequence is TGTGCCAGCAGCGTTCTTAGCGGTTACACAGATACGCAGTATTTT.

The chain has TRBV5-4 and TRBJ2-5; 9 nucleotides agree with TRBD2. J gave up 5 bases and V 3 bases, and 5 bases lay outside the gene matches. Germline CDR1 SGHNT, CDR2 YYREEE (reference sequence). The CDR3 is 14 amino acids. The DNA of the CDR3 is TGTGCCAGCAGCTCACTAGCGGGTGGGGAGACCCAGTACTTC. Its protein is CASSSLAGGETQYF.

The CDR3 DNA follows: TGTGCCAGCAGCTTACAGGGGGCGCAGGAGACCCAGTACTTC. It specifies CASSLQGAQETQYF. The chain has TRBV13 and TRBJ2-5; 8 bases map to TRBD1. The CDR3 runs 14 residues. The V segment lost 2 bases and the J segment 5 bases; nucleotides outside the gene matches: 4. The germline CDR1 and CDR2 sequences are PRHDT and FYEKMQ (reference sequence).

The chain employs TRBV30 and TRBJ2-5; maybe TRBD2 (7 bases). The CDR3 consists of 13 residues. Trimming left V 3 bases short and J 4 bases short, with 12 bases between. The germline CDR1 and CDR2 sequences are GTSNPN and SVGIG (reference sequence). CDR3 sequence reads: CAWRRGGGETQYF. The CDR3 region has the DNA TGTGCCTGGAGGAGGGGGGGTGGAGAGACCCAGTACTTC.

The CDR3: CASSVLAGVANNEQFF. CDR3 DNA sequence: TGCGCCAGCAGCGTGCTAGCGGGAGTGGCTAACAATGAGCAGTTCTTC. This chain uses TRBV5-1 with TRBJ2-1; TRBD2 agrees at 10 bases. The germline V gene has CDR1 SGHRS and CDR2 YFSETQ. This CDR3 is built from 16 residues. Germline trimming cut 4 bases from V and 5 bases from J; bases unmatched to any gene: 9.

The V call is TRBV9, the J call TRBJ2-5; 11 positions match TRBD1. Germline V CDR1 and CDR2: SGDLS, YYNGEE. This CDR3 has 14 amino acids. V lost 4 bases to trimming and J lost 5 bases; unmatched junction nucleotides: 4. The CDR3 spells CASSPGTGGETQYF. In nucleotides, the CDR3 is TGTGCCAGCAGCCCCGGGACAGGGGGGGAGACCCAGTACTTC.

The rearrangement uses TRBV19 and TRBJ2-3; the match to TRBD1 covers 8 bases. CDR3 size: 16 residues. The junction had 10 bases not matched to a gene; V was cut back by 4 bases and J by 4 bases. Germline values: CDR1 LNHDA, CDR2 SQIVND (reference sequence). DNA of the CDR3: TGTGCCAGTAGTAAAGGACAGGGCCTTACCGCAGATACGCAGTATTTT. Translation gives CASSKGQGLTADTQYF.

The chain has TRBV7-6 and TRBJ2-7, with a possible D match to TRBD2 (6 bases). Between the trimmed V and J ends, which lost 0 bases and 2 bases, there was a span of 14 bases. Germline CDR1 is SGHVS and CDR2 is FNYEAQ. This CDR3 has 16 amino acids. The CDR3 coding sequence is TGTGCCAGCAGCTTAGCGGGCGGGACTGAAGCCTACGAGCAGTACTTC. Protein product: CASSLAGGTEAYEQYF.

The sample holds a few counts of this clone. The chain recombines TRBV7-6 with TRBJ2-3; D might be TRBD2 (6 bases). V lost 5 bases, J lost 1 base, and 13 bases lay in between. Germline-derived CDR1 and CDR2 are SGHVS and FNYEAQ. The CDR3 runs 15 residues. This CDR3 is CASSPNSGGTDTQYF. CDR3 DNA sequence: TGTGCCAGCAGCCCCAATTCGGGGGGCACAGATACGCAGTATTTT.

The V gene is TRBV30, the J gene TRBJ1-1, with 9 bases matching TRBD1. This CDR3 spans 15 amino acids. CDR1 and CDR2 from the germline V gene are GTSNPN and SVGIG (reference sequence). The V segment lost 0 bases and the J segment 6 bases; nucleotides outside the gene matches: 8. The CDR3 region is CAWSVGDREAAEAFF. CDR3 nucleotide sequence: TGTGCCTGGAGTGTGGGGGACAGGGAGGCCGCTGAAGCTTTCTTT.

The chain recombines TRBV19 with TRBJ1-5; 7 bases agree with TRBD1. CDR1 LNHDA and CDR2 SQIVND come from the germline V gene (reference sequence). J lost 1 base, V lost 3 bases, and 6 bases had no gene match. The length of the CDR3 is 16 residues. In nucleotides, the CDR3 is TGTGCCAGTAGTATCCCGACAGGGATGAGCAATCAGCCCCAGCATTTT. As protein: CASSIPTGMSNQPQHF. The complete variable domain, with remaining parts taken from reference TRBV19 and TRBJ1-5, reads DGGITQSPKYLFRKEGQNVTLSCEQNLNHDAMYWYRQDPGQGLRLIYYSQIVNDFQKGDIAEGYSVSREKKESFPLTVTSAQKNPTAFYLCASSIPTGMSNQPQHFGDGTRLSIL.

CDR3 residues: CASSTRTETNYGYTF. CDR3 coding DNA: TGTGCCAGTAGTACCCGGACAGAAACTAACTATGGCTACACCTTC. The V gene is TRBV19, the J gene TRBJ1-2; tentative D call: TRBD1 (6 bases). CDR3 length: 15 residues. CDR1 and CDR2 from the germline V gene are LNHDA and SQIVND (reference sequence). The ends were cut back, 4 bases at V and 0 bases at J, with 12 bases in the middle.

The CDR3 loop reads CASSEGSGRTYEQYF. The CDR3, as DNA: TGTGCCAGCAGTGAAGGTAGCGGAAGGACCTACGAGCAGTACTTC. The V call is TRBV6-1, the J call TRBJ2-5; D perhaps matches TRBD2 (6 bases). The J call could be wrong; TRBJ2-7 is a better fit for the DNA end. The CDR3 runs 15 residues. Germline V gives CDR1 MNHNS, CDR2 SASEGT.

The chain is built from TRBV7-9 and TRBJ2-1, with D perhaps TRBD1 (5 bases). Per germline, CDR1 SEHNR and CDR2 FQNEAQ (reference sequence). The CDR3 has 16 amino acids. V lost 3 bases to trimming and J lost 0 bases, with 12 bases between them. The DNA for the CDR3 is TGTGCCAGCAGCTTGTCAAGGGGAAGCTCCTACAATGAGCAGTTCTTC. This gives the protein CASSLSRGSSYNEQFF.

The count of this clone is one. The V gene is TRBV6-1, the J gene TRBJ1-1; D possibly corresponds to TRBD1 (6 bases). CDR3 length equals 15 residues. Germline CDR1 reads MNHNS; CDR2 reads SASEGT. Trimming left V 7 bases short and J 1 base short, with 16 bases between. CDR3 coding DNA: TGTGCCAGCATCTGGGGAACAGGGAAGAACACTGAAGCTTTCTTT. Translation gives CASIWGTGKNTEAFF.

The CDR3 loop reads CASSTTTRNTEAFF. CDR3 in DNA: TGTGCCAGCAGTACCACGACACGTAACACTGAAGCTTTCTTT. J is TRBJ1-1 and V is TRBV6-5; D is ambiguous. Germline V gene sequence: CDR1 MNHEY, CDR2 SVGAGI. This CDR3 has 14 amino acids. V was trimmed by 5 bases and J by 2 bases, leaving 12 bases between them.

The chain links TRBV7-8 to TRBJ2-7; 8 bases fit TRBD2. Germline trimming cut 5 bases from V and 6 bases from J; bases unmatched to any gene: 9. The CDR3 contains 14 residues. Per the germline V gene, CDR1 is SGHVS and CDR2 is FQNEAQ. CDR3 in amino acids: CASSPVAGRSEQYF. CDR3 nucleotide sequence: TGTGCCAGCAGCCCTGTAGCGGGAAGAAGCGAGCAGTACTTC.

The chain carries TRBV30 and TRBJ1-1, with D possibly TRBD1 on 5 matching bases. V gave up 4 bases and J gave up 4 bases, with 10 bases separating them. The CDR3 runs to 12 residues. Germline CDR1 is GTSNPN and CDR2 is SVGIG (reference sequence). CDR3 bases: TGTGCCTGGAAAGGAACAGGCACTGAAGCTTTCTTT. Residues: CAWKGTGTEAFF.

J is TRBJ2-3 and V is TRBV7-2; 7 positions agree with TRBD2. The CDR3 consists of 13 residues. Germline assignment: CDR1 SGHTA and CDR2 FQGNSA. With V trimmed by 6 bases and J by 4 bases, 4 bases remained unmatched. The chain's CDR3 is CASSGGLSDTQYF. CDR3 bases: TGTGCCAGCAGTGGGGGACTATCAGATACGCAGTATTTT.

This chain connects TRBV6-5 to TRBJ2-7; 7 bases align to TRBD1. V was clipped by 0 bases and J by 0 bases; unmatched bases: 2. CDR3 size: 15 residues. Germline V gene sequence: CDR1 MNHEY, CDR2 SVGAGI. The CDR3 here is CASSYSGTDSYEQYF. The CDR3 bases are TGTGCCAGCAGTTACTCGGGGACAGACTCCTACGAGCAGTACTTC.

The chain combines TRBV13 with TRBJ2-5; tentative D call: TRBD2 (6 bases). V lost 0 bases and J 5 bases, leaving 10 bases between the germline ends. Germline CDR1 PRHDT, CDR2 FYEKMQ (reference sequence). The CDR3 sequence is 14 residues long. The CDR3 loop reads CASSLGGGRETQYF. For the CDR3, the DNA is TGTGCCAGCAGCTTAGGCGGAGGGCGGGAGACCCAGTACTTC.

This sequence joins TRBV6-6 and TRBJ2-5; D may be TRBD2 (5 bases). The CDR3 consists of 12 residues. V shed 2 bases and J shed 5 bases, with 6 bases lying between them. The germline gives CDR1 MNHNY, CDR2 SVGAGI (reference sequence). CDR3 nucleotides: TGTGCCAGCAGTTACCGGAGGGAGACCCAGTACTTC. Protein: CASSYRRETQYF.

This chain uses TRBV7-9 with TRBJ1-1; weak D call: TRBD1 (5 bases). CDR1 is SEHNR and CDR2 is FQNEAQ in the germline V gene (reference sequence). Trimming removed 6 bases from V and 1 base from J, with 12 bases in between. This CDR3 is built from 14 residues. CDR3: CASSMNGQNTEAFF. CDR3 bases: TGTGCCAGCAGTATGAACGGACAGAACACTGAAGCTTTCTTT.

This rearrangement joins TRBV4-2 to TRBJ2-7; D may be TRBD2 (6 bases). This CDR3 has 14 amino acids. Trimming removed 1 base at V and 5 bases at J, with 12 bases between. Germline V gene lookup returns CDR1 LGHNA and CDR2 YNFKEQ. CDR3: CASSQGRADDEQYF. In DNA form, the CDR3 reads TGTGCCAGCAGCCAAGGGAGGGCGGACGACGAGCAGTACTTC.

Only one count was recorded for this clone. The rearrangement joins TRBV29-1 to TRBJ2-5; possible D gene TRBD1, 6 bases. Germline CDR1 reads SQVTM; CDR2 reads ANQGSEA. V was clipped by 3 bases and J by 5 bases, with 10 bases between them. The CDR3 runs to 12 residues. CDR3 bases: TGCAGCGTTGACAGGGGAACGGAGACCCAGTACTTC. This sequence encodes CSVDRGTETQYF.